This section outlines one T cell receptor beta chain sequence together with its context. The data stem from a study of radiotherapy plus CTLA-4 blockade in lung cancer. Assay used: immunoSEQ multiplex PCR; TCRdb lists only in-frame clones, some missing. The sample contains 130,000 or so clones, more than 80% of which appear only once. V dropped 6 bases and J dropped 1 base, with 12 bases sitting between them. This CDR3 is 14 amino acids long. Looked up from germline, CDR1 is KGHSH and CDR2 is LQKENI. Sequenced here: peripheral blood, sampled from a patient treated with radiotherapy plus ipilimumab. The chain employs TRBV18 and TRBJ2-5; D is unclear. This receptor was identified in a human donor with non-small cell lung cancer that progressed on radiotherapy plus ipilimumab. Here the CDR3 DNA reads TGTGCCAGCTCTAACTACGGATTCCAAGAGACCCAGTACTTC. Translated, it gives CASSNYGFQETQYF.